The T cell receptor beta chain described here comes from a study of T cells in Graves' hyperthyroidism and ophthalmopathy. Study outcomes and limitations: In the blood, most expanded thyroid clonotypes above 0.001 appeared as well.

RNA transcripts provided the source from which TCR beta CDR3 regions were amplified. HTBI primers were used for first-round RT-PCR of the TCR CDR3. TCRdb re-called the multiplex PCR reads through MiXCR, storing one row per CDR3 protein. This sample has 600,000 to 900,000 distinct CDR3 sequences, with roughly 15% found just once. Patients were excluded because of uncontrolled infection, other autoimmune disease, pregnancy or lactation. The diagnostic basis comprised clinical symptoms, serum thyroxine and TRAb, thyroid ultrasound and orbital computed tomography. As concerns this clonotype: Its antigen is unknown.

The TCR was taken from a man aged 18 to 30 with Graves' hyperthyroidism. The source material was blood.

The CDR3 bases are TGCAGTGCCCCAGGGGGGGGAGGGACCGGGGAGCTGTTTTTT. Translating gives CSAPGGGGTGELFF. This rearrangement joins TRBV20-1 to TRBJ2-2; either TRBD1 or TRBD2 may fit D (7 bases each). Germline lookup yields CDR1 DFQATT and CDR2 SNEGSKA (reference sequence). This CDR3 has 14 amino acids. V was shortened by 6 bases and J by 5 bases, with 16 bases between the two germline ends.